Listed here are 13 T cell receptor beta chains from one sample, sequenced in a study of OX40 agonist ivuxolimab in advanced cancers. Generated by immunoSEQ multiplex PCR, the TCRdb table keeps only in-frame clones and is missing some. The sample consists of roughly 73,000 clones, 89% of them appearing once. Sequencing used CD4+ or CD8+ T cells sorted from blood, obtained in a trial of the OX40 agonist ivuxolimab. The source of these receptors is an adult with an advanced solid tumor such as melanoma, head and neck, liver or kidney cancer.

Written as DNA, the CDR3 is TGTGCCAGCGCACGGGATCGGGCATCGGGAAACACCATATATTTT. Protein: CASARDRASGNTIYF. The genes are TRBV2 and TRBJ1-3; D unclear. The CDR3 totals 15 residues. Trimming took off 8 bases at V and 4 bases at J, with 18 bases between the two ends. Germline V gene lookup returns CDR1 SNHLY and CDR2 FYNNEI.

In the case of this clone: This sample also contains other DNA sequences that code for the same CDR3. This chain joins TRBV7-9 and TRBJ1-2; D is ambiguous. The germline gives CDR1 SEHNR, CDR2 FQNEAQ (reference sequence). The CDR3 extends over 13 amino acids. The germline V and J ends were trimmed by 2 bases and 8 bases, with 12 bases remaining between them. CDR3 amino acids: CASSLNSAGGYTF. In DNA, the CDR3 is TGTGCCAGCAGCTTAAACAGTGCCGGGGGCTACACCTTC.

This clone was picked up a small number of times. The CDR3 here is CASSSQATGSPLHF. CDR3 DNA sequence: TGTGCCAGCAGCTCACAGGCTACGGGTTCACCCCTCCACTTT. The chain has TRBV7-9 and TRBJ1-6; D might be TRBD1 (5 bases). CDR3 size: 14 residues. Trimming shortened V by 4 bases and J by 9 bases, and 13 bases separated the two germline ends. Per germline, CDR1 SEHNR and CDR2 FQNEAQ (reference sequence).

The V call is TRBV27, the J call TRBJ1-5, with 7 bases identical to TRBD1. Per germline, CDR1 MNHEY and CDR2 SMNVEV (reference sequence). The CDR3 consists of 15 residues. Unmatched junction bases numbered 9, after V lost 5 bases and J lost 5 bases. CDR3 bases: TGTGCCAGCAGTCCGTTTGGGCAGGGGGATCAGCCCCAGCATTTT. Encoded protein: CASSPFGQGDQPQHF.

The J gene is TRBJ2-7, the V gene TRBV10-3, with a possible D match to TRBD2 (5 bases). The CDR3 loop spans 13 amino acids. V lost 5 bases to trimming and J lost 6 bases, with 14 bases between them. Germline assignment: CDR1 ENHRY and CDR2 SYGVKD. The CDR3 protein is CAISPGNYFEQYF. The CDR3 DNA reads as TGTGCCATCAGTCCGGGAAACTACTTCGAGCAGTACTTC.

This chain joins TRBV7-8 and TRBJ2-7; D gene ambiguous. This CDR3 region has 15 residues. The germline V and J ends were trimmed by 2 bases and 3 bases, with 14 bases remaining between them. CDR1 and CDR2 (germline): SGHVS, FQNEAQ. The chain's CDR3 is CASSLTYAWSYEQYF. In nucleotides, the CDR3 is TGTGCCAGCAGCTTAACGTACGCCTGGAGCTACGAGCAGTACTTC.

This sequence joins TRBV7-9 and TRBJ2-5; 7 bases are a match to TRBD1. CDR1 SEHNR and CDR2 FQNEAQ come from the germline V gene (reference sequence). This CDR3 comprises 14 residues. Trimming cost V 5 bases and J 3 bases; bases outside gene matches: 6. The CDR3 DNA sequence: TGTGCCAGCAGCCCCCGACAGGGAAAAGAGACCCAGTACTTC. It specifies CASSPRQGKETQYF.

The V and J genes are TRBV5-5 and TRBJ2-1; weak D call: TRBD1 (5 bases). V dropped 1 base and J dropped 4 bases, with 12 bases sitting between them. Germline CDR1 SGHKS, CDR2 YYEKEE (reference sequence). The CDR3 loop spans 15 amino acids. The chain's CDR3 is CASSLTGRTYNEQFF. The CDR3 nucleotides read TGTGCCAGCAGCTTGACAGGCCGAACTTACAATGAGCAGTTCTTC.

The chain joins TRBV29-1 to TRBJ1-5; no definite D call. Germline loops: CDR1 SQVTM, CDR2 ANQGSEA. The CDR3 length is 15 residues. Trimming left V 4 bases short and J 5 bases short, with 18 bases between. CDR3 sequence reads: CSVVEGGGIDQPQHF. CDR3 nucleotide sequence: TGCAGCGTTGTGGAGGGTGGAGGGATTGATCAGCCCCAGCATTTT.

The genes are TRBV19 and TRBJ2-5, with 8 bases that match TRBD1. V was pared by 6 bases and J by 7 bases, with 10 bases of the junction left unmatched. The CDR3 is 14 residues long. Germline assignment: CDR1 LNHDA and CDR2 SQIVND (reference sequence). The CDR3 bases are TGTGCCAGTAGGCCGGGGACAGGCCCCCTGACCCAGTACTTC. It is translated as CASRPGTGPLTQYF.

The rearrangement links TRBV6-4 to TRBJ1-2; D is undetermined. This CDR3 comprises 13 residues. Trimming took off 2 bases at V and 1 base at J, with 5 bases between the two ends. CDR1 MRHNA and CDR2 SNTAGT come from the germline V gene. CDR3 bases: TGTGCCAGCAGTGACGTGGTTAACTATGGCTACACCTTC. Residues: CASSDVVNYGYTF.

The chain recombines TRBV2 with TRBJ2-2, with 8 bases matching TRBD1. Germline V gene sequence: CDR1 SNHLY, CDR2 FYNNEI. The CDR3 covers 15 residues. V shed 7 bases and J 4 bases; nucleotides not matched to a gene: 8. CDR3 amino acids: CASTPEQGVTGELFF. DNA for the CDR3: TGTGCCAGCACCCCGGAACAGGGGGTCACCGGGGAGCTGTTTTTT.

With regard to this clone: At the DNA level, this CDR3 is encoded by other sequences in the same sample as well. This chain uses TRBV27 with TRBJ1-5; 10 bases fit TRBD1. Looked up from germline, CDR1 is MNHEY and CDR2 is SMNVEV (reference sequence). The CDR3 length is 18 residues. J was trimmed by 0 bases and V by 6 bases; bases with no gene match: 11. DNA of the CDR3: TGTGCCAGCAGCAGATGGACAGGGGGGCGATATAGCAATCAGCCCCAGCATTTT. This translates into CASSRWTGGRYSNQPQHF.